The sequence of this T cell receptor (beta chain) was determined in a study of blood T cell repertoires in COVID-19. The wider study: The origin of the acute and convalescent COVID-19 samples was the United States, Italy and Spain. In each case, the material was cDNA or gDNA derived from T cells, B-cell-depleted T cells, or PBMCs.

Original handling: Reference gene primer amplification yielded estimated nucleated cell counts. Assay: immunoSEQ multiplex PCR; the TCRdb copy retains only in-frame clones and omits some. That table supplies the V and J calls and clone size; D and trimming were determined from the DNA. Of more than 50,000 clones listed, 82% are singletons. J was trimmed by 7 bases and V by 7 bases; bases with no gene match: 11. Germline CDR1 and CDR2: KGHDR and SFDVKD. CDR3 length: 15 amino acids. Material for sequencing was peripheral blood. The sequence came from a human donor in a cohort sampled during active COVID-19. The chain is built from TRBV24-1 and TRBJ2-1; TRBD2 agrees at 8 bases. This CDR3 reads CATRSQAGVYNEQFF. In DNA form, the CDR3 reads TGTGCCACCAGATCGCAAGCGGGGGTATATAATGAGCAGTTCTTC.